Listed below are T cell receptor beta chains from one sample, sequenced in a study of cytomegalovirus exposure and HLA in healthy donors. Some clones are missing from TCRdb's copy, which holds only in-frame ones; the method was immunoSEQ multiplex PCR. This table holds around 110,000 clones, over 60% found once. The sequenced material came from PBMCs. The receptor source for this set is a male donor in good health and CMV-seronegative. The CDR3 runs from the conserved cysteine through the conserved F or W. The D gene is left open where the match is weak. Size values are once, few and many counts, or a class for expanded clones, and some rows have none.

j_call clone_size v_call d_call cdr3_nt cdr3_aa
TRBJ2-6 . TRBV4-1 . TGCGCCAGCAGCCAAGGTTTGGGGGCAGGCTCTGGGGCCAACGTCCTGACTTTC CASSQGLGAGSGANVLTF
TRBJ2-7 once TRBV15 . TGTGCCACCAGCAGACTGACTCGGGACGAGCAGTACTTC CATSRLTRDEQYF
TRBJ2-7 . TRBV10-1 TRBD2 TGCGCCAGCAGTGACCGGACTAGCGGGGTCTACGAGCAGTACTTC CASSDRTSGVYEQYF
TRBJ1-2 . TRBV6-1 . TGTGCCAGCAGTGAAGGGGGAGGGAGGCGCTACACCTTC CASSEGGGRRYTF
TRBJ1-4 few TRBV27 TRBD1 TGTGCCAGCAGGGGACCTGGACAGGGTGTGGGAAAACTGTTTTTT CASRGPGQGVGKLFF
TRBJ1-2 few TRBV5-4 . TGTGCCAGCAGCTTGACAGGGATGAACTATGGCTACACCTTC CASSLTGMNYGYTF
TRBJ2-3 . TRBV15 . TGTGCCACCAGCGATGGACTACGGGATAGCACAGATACGCAGTATTTT CATSDGLRDSTDTQYF
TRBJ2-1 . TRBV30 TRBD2 TGTGCCTGGAACGGCGGGAGTCCCTACAATGAGCAGTTCTTC CAWNGGSPYNEQFF
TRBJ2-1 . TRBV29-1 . TGCAGCGTTGAAAGGGGCACTCATCAGTTCTTC CSVERGTHQFF
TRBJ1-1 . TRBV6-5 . TGTGCCAGCAGTTACTCGGGGGGTAGGTCGACTGAAGCTTTCTTT CASSYSGGRSTEAFF
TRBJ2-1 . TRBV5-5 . TGTGCCAGCAGCTTGCAACTATACAATGAGCAGTTCTTC CASSLQLYNEQFF
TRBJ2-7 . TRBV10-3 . TGTGCCATCAGTGCCTCAGGGATCTCCTACGAGCAGTACTTC CAISASGISYEQYF
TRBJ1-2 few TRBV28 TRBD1 TGTGCCAGCAGCCAAGGGGGACAGCCTCTCTATGGCTACACCTTC CASSQGGQPLYGYTF
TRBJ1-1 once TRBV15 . TGTGCCACCAGCAGAGCCAAGGCCAGGGGAAGGCCGGGTAATGAAGCTTTCTTT CATSRAKARGRPGNEAFF
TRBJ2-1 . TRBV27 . TGTGCCAGCAAACTAGCAGACTCCTACAATGAGCAGTTCTTC CASKLADSYNEQFF
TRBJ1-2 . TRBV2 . TGTGCCAGCTATCACAGGGTGAACCTCTATGGCTACACCTTC CASYHRVNLYGYTF
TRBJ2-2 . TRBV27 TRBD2 TGTGCCAGCAGTTTCAGCGGGGACACCGGGGAGCTGTTTTTT CASSFSGDTGELFF
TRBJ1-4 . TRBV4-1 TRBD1 TGCGCCAGCAGCCAAGTTCTCCTGCGGGACAGGGCAAATGAAAAACTGTTTTTT CASSQVLLRDRANEKLFF
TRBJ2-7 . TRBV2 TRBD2 TGTGCCAGCAGTACCCCTGGGGGGGGAGGTTCCTACGAGCAGTACTTC CASSTPGGGGSYEQYF
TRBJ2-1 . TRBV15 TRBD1 TGTGCCACCAGCATAAACCGGGACAGCTCCTACAATGAGCAGTTCTTC CATSINRDSSYNEQFF
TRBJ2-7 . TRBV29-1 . TGCAGCGTTGAAGGGTTAGCGGAGCACTCCTACGAGCAGTACTTC CSVEGLAEHSYEQYF
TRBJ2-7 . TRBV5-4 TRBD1 TGTGCCAGCAGCGAGGGACAGGGTGCCTACGAGCAGTACTTC CASSEGQGAYEQYF
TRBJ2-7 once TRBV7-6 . TGTGCCAGCAGCAAAGAACCGGGACAAGATTACGAGCAGTACTTC CASSKEPGQDYEQYF
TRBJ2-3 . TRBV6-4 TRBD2 TGTGCCAGCAGTGTAAAGGGACTAGCGGGAGCGGATACGCAGTATTTT CASSVKGLAGADTQYF
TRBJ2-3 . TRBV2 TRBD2 TGTGCCAGCAGTGAAGGGCTAGCGGGATTTACAGATACGCAGTATTTT CASSEGLAGFTDTQYF
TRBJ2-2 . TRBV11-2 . TGTGCCAGCAGCTTCAGGGAAAGCGGGGAGCTGTTTTTT CASSFRESGELFF
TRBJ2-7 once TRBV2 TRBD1 TGTGCCAGCAGTGAAGCGGACAGGGGGTACGAGCAGTACTTC CASSEADRGYEQYF
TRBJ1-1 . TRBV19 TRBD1 TGTGCCAGTAGTCCTACCACAGGGGTGAACACTGAAGCTTTCTTT CASSPTTGVNTEAFF
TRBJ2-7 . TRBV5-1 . TGCGCCAGCAGCTTGGCCCAGGGTTACGAGCAGTACTTC CASSLAQGYEQYF
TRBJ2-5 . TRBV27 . TGTGCCAGCAGTTTATGGGCAGACCAAGAGACCCAGTACTTC CASSLWADQETQYF
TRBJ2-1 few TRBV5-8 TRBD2 TGTGCCAGCAGCTTGGTGGGAGGGCAGTACAATGAGCAGTTCTTC CASSLVGGQYNEQFF
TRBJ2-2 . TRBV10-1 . TGCGCCAGCAGTGAATCAGCGGGCCGGGGGGAGCTGTTTTTT CASSESAGRGELFF
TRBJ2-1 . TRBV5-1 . TGCGCCAGCAGCTTGACGGCGGGACGGACCTACAATGAGCAGTTCTTC CASSLTAGRTYNEQFF
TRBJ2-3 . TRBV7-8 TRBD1 TGTGCCAGCAGAGACGGACAGGGGCTCACAGATACGCAGTATTTT CASRDGQGLTDTQYF
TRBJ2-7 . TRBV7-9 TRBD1 TGTGCCAGCAGCGGACAGGGCCGGGACGAGCAGTACTTC CASSGQGRDEQYF
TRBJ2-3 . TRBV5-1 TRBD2 TGCGCCAGCAGGCAGACTAGCGGGAACACAGATACGCAGTATTTT CASRQTSGNTDTQYF
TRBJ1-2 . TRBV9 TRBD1 TGTGCCAGTAGGGCCGGGACAGGGAACGGCTACACCTTC CASRAGTGNGYTF
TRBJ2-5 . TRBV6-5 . TGTGCCAGCAGTTTTCGGGGATCGGGAGAGACCCAGTACTTC CASSFRGSGETQYF
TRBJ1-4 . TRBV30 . TGTGCCTGGAGTGGCCATTGGGGGGTCTTAGGTGAAAAACTGTTTTTT CAWSGHWGVLGEKLFF
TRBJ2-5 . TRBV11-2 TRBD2 TGTGCCAGCAGCTTAGGGACTAGCGGGGCCGGTCAAGAGACCCAGTACTTC CASSLGTSGAGQETQYF
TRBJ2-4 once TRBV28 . TGTGCCAGCAGTTTTGGGGAGCTAGCCAAAAACATTCAGTACTTC CASSFGELAKNIQYF
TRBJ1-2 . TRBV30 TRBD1 TGTGCCTGGGGGGACAGGGTGAACACCTTC CAWGDRVNTF
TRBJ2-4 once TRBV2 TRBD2 TGTGCCAGCACTAACCACCTAGCGGGAGCGGCCAAAAACATTCAGTACTTC CASTNHLAGAAKNIQYF
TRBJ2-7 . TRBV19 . TGTGCCAGTAGGGCCGGGTTCGAGCAGTACTTC CASRAGFEQYF
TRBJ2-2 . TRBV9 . TGTGCCAGCAGCTTTAGCGTGGGCACCGGGGAGCTGTTTTTT CASSFSVGTGELFF
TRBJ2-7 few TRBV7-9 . TGTGCCAGCAGCTCCACATTAGAGGGCGGCTACGAGCAGTACTTC CASSSTLEGGYEQYF
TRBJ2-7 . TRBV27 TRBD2 TGTGCCAGCAGTTTACGTCCGGGACTAGCGAACTCCTACGAGCAGTACTTC CASSLRPGLANSYEQYF
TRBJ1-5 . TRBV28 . TGTGCCAGCAGTCGAAGGGGGGGCCGGAGCAATCAGCCCCAGCATTTT CASSRRGGRSNQPQHF
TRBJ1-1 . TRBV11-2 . TGTGCCAGCAGCTTAGAGGCAGGGTGGGTCACTGAAGCTTTCTTT CASSLEAGWVTEAFF
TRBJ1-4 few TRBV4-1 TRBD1 TGCGCCAGCAGCTCAGACAGGGTCCCCAATATAGGTGAAAAACTGTTTTTT CASSSDRVPNIGEKLFF
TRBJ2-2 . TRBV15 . TGTGCCACCAGCAGAGATCCAAACACCGGGGAGCTGTTTTTT CATSRDPNTGELFF
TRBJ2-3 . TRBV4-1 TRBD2 TGCGCCAGCAGCCAAGAAGGGCTAGCGGATGGTACAGATACGCAGTATTTT CASSQEGLADGTDTQYF